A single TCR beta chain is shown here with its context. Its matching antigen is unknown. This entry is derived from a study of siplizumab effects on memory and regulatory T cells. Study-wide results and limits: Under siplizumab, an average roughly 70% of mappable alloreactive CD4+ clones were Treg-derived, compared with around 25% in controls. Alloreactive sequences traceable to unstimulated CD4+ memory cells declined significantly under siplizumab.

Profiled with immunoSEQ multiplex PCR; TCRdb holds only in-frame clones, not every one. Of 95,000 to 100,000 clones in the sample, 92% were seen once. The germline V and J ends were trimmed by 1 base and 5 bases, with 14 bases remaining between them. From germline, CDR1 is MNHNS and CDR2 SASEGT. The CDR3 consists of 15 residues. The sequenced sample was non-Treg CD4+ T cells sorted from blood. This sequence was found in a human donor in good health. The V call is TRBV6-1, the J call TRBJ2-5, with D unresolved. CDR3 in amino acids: CASSEGPTPRETQYF. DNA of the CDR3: TGTGCCAGCAGTGAAGGTCCGACACCGAGGGAGACCCAGTACTTC.